These T cell receptor beta chains were read from a single sample in a study of blood T cell repertoires in COVID-19. Method: immunoSEQ multiplex PCR; TCRdb's copy keeps in-frame clones and lacks some. The sample records over 150,000 clones, approximately 85% being singletons. Sequenced sample: PBMCs or T cells enriched from blood (not recorded which). The origin of the receptors is a middle-aged man who had recovered from COVID-19. Both conserved end residues are part of each CDR3. Each record gives: CDR3 protein, V gene, CDR3 length.

CDR3: CASSSRDSVYQGYGYTF
V: TRBV28
length: 17

CDR3: CASSYWQGDTGELFF
V: TRBV6-5
length: 15

CDR3: CASSPDGQGSYEQYF
V: TRBV6-6
length: 15

CDR3: CARRRLYEQYF
V: TRBV10-1
length: 11

CDR3: CASSFTGVGGYTF
V: TRBV28
length: 13

CDR3: CAWSIHRGRGNQPQHF
V: TRBV30
length: 16

CDR3: CASSEGGRPVF
V: TRBV6-1
length: 11

CDR3: CASSSGEAYEQYF
V: TRBV27
length: 13

CDR3: CASSPNPGTVSYEQYF
V: TRBV5-1
length: 16

CDR3: CASSLRGSGGVRTDTQYF
V: TRBV5-1
length: 18

CDR3: CASSLKQGGRGLFGGYTF
V: TRBV7-8
length: 18

CDR3: CASSFPQAGSYEQYF
V: TRBV7-8
length: 15

CDR3: CASTRDTYNSPLHF
V: TRBV7-2
length: 14

CDR3: CAWTPRTSANEQFF
V: TRBV30
length: 14

CDR3: CSVRDRVSYEQYF
V: TRBV29-1
length: 13

CDR3: CASSSPPEPLHF
V: TRBV11-2
length: 12

CDR3: CAISGPGQELWGSGNTIYF
V: TRBV10-3
length: 19

CDR3: CASITTGTGIHEQYF
V: TRBV28
length: 15

CDR3: CASRAGGRETQYF
V: TRBV19
length: 13

CDR3: CASSFGLAGVDTQYF
V: TRBV5-4
length: 15

CDR3: CASSRKAETFF
V: TRBV7-9
length: 11

CDR3: CASSPGTANTEAFF
V: TRBV5-1
length: 14

CDR3: CASTVPGPRGAEAFF
V: TRBV28
length: 15

CDR3: CASRTDATNEKLFF
V: TRBV19
length: 14

CDR3: CASRAFPGSMNTEAFF
V: TRBV14
length: 16

CDR3: CASSPFRGRGEDTQYF
V: TRBV28
length: 16

CDR3: CASSVLATGELFF
V: TRBV7-3
length: 13

CDR3: CATSRDLREGCSFF
V: TRBV15
length: 14

CDR3: CASSRDYNTGELFF
V: TRBV9
length: 14

CDR3: CASAAGFRSGANVLTF
V: TRBV19
length: 16

CDR3: CASSFGTGSWNSPLHF
V: TRBV27
length: 16

CDR3: CASSTGTSFEQYF
V: TRBV19
length: 13

CDR3: CASSVTGGTEAFF
V: TRBV6-5
length: 13

CDR3: CASSSAGSTEAFF
V: TRBV4-1
length: 13

CDR3: CASLRDRANQPQHF
V: TRBV2
length: 14

CDR3: CASSPDSQETQYF
V: TRBV5-1
length: 13

CDR3: CASSSTLRGTSPLHF
V: TRBV7-2
length: 15

CDR3: CASSKGQANQPQHF
V: TRBV18
length: 14

CDR3: CASSRDRLYGYTF
V: TRBV5-6
length: 13